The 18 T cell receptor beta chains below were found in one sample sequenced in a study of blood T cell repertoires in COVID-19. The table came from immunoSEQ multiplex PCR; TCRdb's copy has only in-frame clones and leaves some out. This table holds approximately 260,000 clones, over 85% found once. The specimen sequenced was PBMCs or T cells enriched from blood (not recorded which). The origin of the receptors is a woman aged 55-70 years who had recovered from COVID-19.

The CDR3, as DNA: TGCGCCAGCAGCCAAGATCAAGGCAGAAGCGATCAGCCCCAGCATTTT. Amino acid sequence: CASSQDQGRSDQPQHF. The V and J genes are TRBV4-1 and TRBJ1-5; D is unresolved. V dropped 0 bases and J dropped 5 bases, with 14 bases sitting between them. CDR1 MGHRA and CDR2 YSYEKL come from the germline V gene. This CDR3 spans 16 amino acids.

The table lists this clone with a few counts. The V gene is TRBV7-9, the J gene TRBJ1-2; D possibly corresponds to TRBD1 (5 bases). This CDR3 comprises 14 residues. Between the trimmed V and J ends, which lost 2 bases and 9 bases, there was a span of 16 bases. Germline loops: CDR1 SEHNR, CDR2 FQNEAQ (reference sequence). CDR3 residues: CASSLWLREASYTF. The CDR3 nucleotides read TGTGCCAGCAGCTTATGGCTCAGGGAAGCGAGCTACACCTTC.

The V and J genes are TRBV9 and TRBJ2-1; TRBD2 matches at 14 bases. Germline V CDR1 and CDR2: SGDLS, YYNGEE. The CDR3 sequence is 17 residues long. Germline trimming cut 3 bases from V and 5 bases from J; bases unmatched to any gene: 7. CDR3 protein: CASSGDEGLAGDNEQFF. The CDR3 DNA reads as TGTGCCAGCAGCGGCGACGAGGGACTAGCGGGAGACAATGAGCAGTTCTTC.

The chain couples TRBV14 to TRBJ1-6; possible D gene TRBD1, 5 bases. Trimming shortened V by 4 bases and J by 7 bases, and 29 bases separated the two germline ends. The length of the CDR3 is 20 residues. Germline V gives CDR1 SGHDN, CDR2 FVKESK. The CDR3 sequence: CASSLFSWSGVERGNSPLHF. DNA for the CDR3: TGTGCCAGCAGCCTTTTTTCGTGGTCGGGGGTCGAACGGGGGAATTCACCCCTCCACTTT. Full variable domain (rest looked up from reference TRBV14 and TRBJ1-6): EAGVTQFPSHSVIEKGQTVTLRCDPISGHDNLYWYRRVMGKEIKFLLHFVKESKQDESGMPNNRFLAERTGGTYSTLKVQPAELEDSGVYFCASSLFSWSGVERGNSPLHFGNGTRLTVT.

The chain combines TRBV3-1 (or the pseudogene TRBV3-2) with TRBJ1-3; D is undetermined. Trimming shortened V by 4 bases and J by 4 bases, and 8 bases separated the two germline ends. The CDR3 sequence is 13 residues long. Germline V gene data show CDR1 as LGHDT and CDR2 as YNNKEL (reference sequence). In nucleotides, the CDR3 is TGTGCCAGCAGCCGCCGCGGGGGAAACACCATATATTTT. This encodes CASSRRGGNTIYF.

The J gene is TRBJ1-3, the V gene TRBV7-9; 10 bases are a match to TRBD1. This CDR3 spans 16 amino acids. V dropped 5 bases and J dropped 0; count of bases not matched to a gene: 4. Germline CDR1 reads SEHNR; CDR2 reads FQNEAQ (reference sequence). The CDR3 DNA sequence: TGTGCCAGCAGCCCTGACAGGGGGCCCTCTGGAAACACCATATATTTT. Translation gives CASSPDRGPSGNTIYF.

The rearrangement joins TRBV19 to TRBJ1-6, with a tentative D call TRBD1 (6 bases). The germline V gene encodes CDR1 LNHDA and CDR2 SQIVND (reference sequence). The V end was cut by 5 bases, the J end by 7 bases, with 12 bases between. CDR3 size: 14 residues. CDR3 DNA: TGTGCCAGTAGTGAGGGCAGGGGCAATTCACCCCTCCACTTT. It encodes CASSEGRGNSPLHF.

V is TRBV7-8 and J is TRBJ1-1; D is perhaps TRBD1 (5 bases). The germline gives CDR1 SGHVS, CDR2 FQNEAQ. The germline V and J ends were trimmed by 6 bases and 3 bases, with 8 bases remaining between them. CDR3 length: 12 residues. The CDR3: CASRGGYTEAFF. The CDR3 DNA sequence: TGTGCCAGCAGGGGGGGGTACACTGAAGCTTTCTTT. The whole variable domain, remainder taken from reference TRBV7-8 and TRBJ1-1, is GAGVSQSPRYKVAKRGQDVALRCDPISGHVSLFWYQQALGQGPEFLTYFQNEAQLDKSGLPSDRFFAERPEGSVSTLKIQRTQQEDSAVYLCASRGGYTEAFFGQGTRLTVV.

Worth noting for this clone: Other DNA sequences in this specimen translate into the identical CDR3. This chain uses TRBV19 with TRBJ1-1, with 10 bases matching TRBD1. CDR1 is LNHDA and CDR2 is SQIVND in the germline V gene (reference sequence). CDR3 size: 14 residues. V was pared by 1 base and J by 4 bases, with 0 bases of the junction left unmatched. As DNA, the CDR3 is TGTGCCAGTAGTATAGGGACAGGGGGCACTGAAGCTTTCTTT. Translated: CASSIGTGGTEAFF. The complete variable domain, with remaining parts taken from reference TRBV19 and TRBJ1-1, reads DGGITQSPKYLFRKEGQNVTLSCEQNLNHDAMYWYRQDPGQGLRLIYYSQIVNDFQKGDIAEGYSVSREKKESFPLTVTSAQKNPTAFYLCASSIGTGGTEAFFGQGTRLTVV.

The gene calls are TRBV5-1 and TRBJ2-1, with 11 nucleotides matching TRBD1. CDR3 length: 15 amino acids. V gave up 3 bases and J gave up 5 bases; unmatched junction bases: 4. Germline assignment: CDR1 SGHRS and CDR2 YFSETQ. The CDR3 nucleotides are TGCGCCAGCAGCTCGGGACAGGGGGAGCACAATGAGCAGTTCTTC. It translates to CASSSGQGEHNEQFF.

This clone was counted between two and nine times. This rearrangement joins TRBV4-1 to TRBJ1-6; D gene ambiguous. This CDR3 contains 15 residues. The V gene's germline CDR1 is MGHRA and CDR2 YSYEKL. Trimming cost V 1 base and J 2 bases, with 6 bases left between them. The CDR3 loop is CASSQVGAYNSPLHF. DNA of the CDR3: TGCGCCAGCAGCCAAGTGGGAGCCTATAATTCACCCCTCCACTTT.

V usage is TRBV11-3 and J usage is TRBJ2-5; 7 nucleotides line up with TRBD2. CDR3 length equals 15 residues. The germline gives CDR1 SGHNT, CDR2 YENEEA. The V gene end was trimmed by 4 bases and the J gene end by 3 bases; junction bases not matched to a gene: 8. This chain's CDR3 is CASSSLSAGEETQYF. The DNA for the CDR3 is TGTGCCAGCAGCTCCCTCTCGGCGGGAGAAGAGACCCAGTACTTC. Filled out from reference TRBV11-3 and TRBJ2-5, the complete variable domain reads EAGVVQSPRYKIIEKKQPVAFWCNPISGHNTLYWYLQNLGQGPELLIRYENEEAVDDSQLPKDRFSAERLKGVDSTLKIQPAELGDSAVYLCASSSLSAGEETQYFGPGTRLLVL.

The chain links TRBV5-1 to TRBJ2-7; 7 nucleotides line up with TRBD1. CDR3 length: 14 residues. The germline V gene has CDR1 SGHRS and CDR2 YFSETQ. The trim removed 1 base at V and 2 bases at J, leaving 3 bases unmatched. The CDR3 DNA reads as TGCGCCAGCAGCTTGCGGACAGGACCCTACGAGCAGTACTTC. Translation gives CASSLRTGPYEQYF.

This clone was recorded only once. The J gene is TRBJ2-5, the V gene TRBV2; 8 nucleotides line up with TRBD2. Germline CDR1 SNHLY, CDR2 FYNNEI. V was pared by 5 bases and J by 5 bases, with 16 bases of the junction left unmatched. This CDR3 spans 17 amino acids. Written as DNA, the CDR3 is TGTGCCAGCAGTCGTGGGACTAGTGGGGGCTTGGGGGAGACCCAGTACTTC. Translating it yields CASSRGTSGGLGETQYF.

The CDR3 DNA is TGCGCCAGCGCACAGAACTCTGGGGCCAACGTCCTGACTTTC. The encoded protein is CASAQNSGANVLTF. The rearrangement joins TRBV5-1 to TRBJ2-6; D is uncertain. Germline V gene data show CDR1 as SGHRS and CDR2 as YFSETQ. V was trimmed by 7 bases and J by 0 bases, leaving 8 bases between them. This CDR3 is built from 14 residues.

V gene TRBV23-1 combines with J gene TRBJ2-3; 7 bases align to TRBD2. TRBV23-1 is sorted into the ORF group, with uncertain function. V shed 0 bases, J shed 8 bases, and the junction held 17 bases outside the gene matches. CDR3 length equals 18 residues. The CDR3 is CASSQSPSVSGGGATQYF. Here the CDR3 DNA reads TGCGCCAGCAGTCAATCGCCCTCGGTTTCGGGGGGAGGCGCTACGCAGTATTTT.

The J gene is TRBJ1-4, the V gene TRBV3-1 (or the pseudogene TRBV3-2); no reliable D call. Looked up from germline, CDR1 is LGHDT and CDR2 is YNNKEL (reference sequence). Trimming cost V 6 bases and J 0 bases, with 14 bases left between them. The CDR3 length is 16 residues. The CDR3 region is CASSPNFGSTNEKLFF. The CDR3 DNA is TGTGCCAGCAGTCCCAATTTCGGGTCAACTAATGAAAAACTGTTTTTT.

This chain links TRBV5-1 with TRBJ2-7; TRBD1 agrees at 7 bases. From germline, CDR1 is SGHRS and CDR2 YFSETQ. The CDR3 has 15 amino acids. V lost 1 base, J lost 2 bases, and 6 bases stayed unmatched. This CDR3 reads CASSLSRGFTYEQYF. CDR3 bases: TGCGCCAGCAGCTTGTCCAGGGGGTTCACCTACGAGCAGTACTTC.